Following are 27 T cell receptor beta chains from one sample sequenced in a study of regulatory T cells in long-lasting Graves disease. CDR3 regions were amplified by Arm-PCR using iRepertoire HTBI primers to build TCR beta libraries. TCRdb recomputed calls from the multiplex PCR reads with MiXCR, one row per CDR3 protein. The table has roughly 610,000 distinct CDR3 sequences, approximately 15% seen once. As for time point: newly diagnosed GD, antithyroid drugs for less than 3 months. Scientists built the TCR library using RNA that was extracted from PBMCs. The sample also formed part of further work on T cells in Graves' hyperthyroidism and ophthalmopathy.

This sample comprised peripheral blood mononuclear cells (PBMCs), obtained at new diagnosis, from a patient treated with antithyroid drugs. The receptors originated from a woman in her 30s with Graves disease.

In its sample, this clonotype was seen many times. The rearrangement joins TRBV11-1 to TRBJ2-7, with a tentative D call TRBD2 (6 bases). The V gene's germline CDR1 is SGHAT and CDR2 FQDESV (reference sequence). V lost 5 bases to trimming and J lost 3 bases, with 23 bases between them. The length of the CDR3 is 17 residues. CDR3 sequence reads: CASSDSGRRARFYEQYF. CDR3 coding DNA: TGTGCCAGCAGCGATAGCGGCAGGAGGGCCAGGTTCTACGAGCAGTACTTC.

There are a few counts of this clonotype. The chain employs TRBV19 and TRBJ2-1, with 14 bases matching TRBD2. Per the germline V gene, CDR1 is LNHDA and CDR2 is SQIVND (reference sequence). The CDR3 spans 16 residues. V lost 6 bases to trimming and J lost 8 bases; unmatched junction nucleotides: 9. The CDR3 protein is CASSSGTSGSFDEQFF. The CDR3, as DNA: TGTGCCAGTAGCTCCGGGACTAGCGGGAGTTTCGATGAGCAGTTCTTC.

This clonotype was recorded many times. The chain carries TRBV6-8 and TRBJ2-1; tentative D call: TRBD1 (6 bases). The V end was cut by 0 bases, the J end by 12 bases, with 21 bases between. The V gene's germline CDR1 is MNHGY and CDR2 SAAAGT. There are 16 residues in the CDR3. CDR3 bases: TGTGCCAGCAGTTACTCGTCAGGGGCAAGCGAAGTGCCGCAGTTCTTC. Translation: CASSYSSGASEVPQFF.

This clonotype was counted between two and nine times. This chain uses TRBV5-5 with TRBJ2-7; TRBD2 matches 10 bases. Germline V CDR1 and CDR2: SGHKS, YYEKEE (reference sequence). This CDR3 comprises 15 residues. The ends lost 4 bases at V and 3 bases at J; junction bases unmatched: 7. The CDR3: CASSTEAGGLYEQYF. CDR3 bases: TGTGCCAGCAGCACCGAAGCGGGAGGGCTCTACGAGCAGTACTTC.

This clonotype was recorded many times. The J gene is TRBJ2-5, the V gene TRBV7-2, with D uncertain. Looked up from germline, CDR1 is SGHTA and CDR2 is FQGNSA. The V end was cut by 3 bases, the J end by 5 bases, with 16 bases between. This CDR3 region has 15 residues. CDR3 sequence reads: CASSFTSHTSETQYF. Written as DNA, the CDR3 is TGTGCCAGCAGCTTTACCAGCCACACCTCCGAGACCCAGTACTTC.

The rearrangement uses TRBV5-1 and TRBJ2-1, with 9 bases lining up with TRBD2. J was trimmed by 4 bases and V by 7 bases; bases with no gene match: 12. Germline CDR1 SGHRS, CDR2 YFSETQ. This CDR3 comprises 16 residues. CDR3 nucleotides: TGCGCCAGCCGCGATTTCCCGGGACTAGCTTACAATGAGCAGTTCTTC. Its protein product is CASRDFPGLAYNEQFF. The full variable domain, completed using reference TRBV5-1 and TRBJ2-1, is KAGVTQTPRYLIKTRGQQVTLSCSPISGHRSVSWYQQTPGQGLQFLFEYFSETQRNKGNFPGRFSGRQFSNSRSEMNVSTLELGDSALYLCASRDFPGLAYNEQFFGPGTRLTVL.

This chain joins TRBV30 and TRBJ2-1; perhaps TRBD1 as D (5 bases). This CDR3 contains 15 residues. Trimming stripped 3 bases from V and 8 bases from J, with 20 bases between. Germline CDR1 reads GTSNPN; CDR2 reads SVGIG (reference sequence). CDR3 in amino acids: CAWRPWAAGRDEQFF. DNA for the CDR3: TGTGCCTGGAGGCCGTGGGCGGCAGGCAGGGATGAGCAGTTCTTC.

This clonotype was detected ten times or more. The rearrangement uses TRBV29-1 and TRBJ1-1, with TRBD1 matching over 7 bases. J lost 6 bases, V lost 4 bases, and 11 bases had no gene match. This CDR3 has 14 residues. Germline CDR1 SQVTM, CDR2 ANQGSEA. The CDR3 nucleotides are TGCAGCGTTGCCAGACAGGGATACAGCGCTGAAGCTTTCTTT. Its translation: CSVARQGYSAEAFF.

About this clonotype: This clone may be a read error of a much larger clone one base away. The chain carries TRBV11-1 and TRBJ2-1; no firm D call. The CDR3 has 14 amino acids. CDR1 and CDR2 from the germline V gene are SGHAT and FQDESV (reference sequence). CDR3 nucleotides: TGTGCCAGCAGTCCTAGTAAACTACGCAATGGGCAGTTCTTC. It specifies CASSPSKLRNGQFF. Drawing the rest from reference TRBV11-1 and TRBJ2-1, the complete variable domain is EAEVAQSPRYKITEKSQAVAFWCDPISGHATLYWYRQILGQGPELLVQFQDESVVDDSQLPKDRFSAERLKGVDSTLKIQPAELGDSAMYLCASSPSKLRNGQFFGPGTRLTVL.

This clonotype has at least ten counts. J is TRBJ1-3 and V is TRBV20-1; D is perhaps TRBD1 (6 bases). The CDR3 loop spans 15 amino acids. CDR1 DFQATT and CDR2 SNEGSKA come from the germline V gene (reference sequence). V lost 0 bases and J lost 0, with 9 bases in between. CDR3 amino acids: CSARDHRVSGNTIYF. DNA for the CDR3: TGCAGTGCTAGAGATCACAGGGTCTCTGGAAACACCATATATTTT.

This clonotype has a handful of counts. The chain employs TRBV30 and TRBJ2-2; D gene unclear. Germline V CDR1 and CDR2: GTSNPN, SVGIG (reference sequence). V lost 5 bases and J lost 5, with 6 bases in between. The CDR3 runs 11 residues. The CDR3 DNA reads as TGTGCCTGGGACCCAACCGGGGAGCTGTTTTTT. Its translation is CAWDPTGELFF.

This clonotype was seen ten or more times. The J gene is TRBJ1-1, the V gene TRBV27; D ambiguous. Deletions cut 6 bases from V and 2 bases from J, with 10 bases between. The CDR3 totals 13 residues. CDR1 MNHEY and CDR2 SMNVEV come from the germline V gene (reference sequence). The chain's CDR3 is CASSWAGNTEAFF. The CDR3 nucleotides are TGTGCCAGCAGCTGGGCGGGAAACACTGAAGCTTTCTTT.

The chain carries TRBV20-1 and TRBJ2-7; TRBD1 might be the D (5 bases). V was trimmed by 6 bases and J by 6 bases, leaving 21 bases between them. The germline CDR1 and CDR2 sequences are DFQATT and SNEGSKA (reference sequence). This CDR3 is 14 amino acids long. CDR3 in amino acids: CSAPRDSSLSEQYF. DNA for the CDR3: TGCAGTGCGCCGAGAGACAGCTCTCTAAGCGAGCAGTACTTC.

This chain links TRBV6-1 with TRBJ2-2, with TRBD2 matching 10 bases. The germline V gene encodes CDR1 MNHNS and CDR2 SASEGT. The CDR3 totals 16 residues. Trimming removed 6 bases from V and 5 bases from J; junction bases left unmatched: 9. CDR3 protein: CASRIAGTSATGELFF. Here the CDR3 DNA reads TGTGCCAGCAGAATTGCCGGGACTAGCGCTACCGGGGAGCTGTTTTTT.

This clonotype was detected only a few times. This chain joins TRBV4-2 and TRBJ2-7; 8 bases are shared with TRBD1. CDR3 length equals 16 residues. Per the germline V gene, CDR1 is LGHNA and CDR2 is YNFKEQ. Germline trimming cut 1 base from V and 2 bases from J; bases unmatched to any gene: 7. CDR3 nucleotides: TGTGCCAGCAGCCAAGCCCTAGGACAGGGAACCTACGAGCAGTACTTC. This sequence encodes CASSQALGQGTYEQYF.

About this clonotype: One junction end disagrees with the germline gene, perhaps due to a read error. The rearrangement links TRBV7-3 to TRBJ2-7; the match to TRBD1 covers 8 bases. This CDR3 is 17 amino acids long. Germline CDR1 and CDR2: SGHTA and FQGTGA. As DNA, the CDR3 is TGCGCCAGCAGCCAAGAGGGGAGAAGACAGGGGTCGTACGAGCAGTACTTC. This encodes CASSQEGRRQGSYEQYF.

This rearrangement joins TRBV10-3 to TRBJ1-4, with 9 bases identical to TRBD1. Looked up from germline, CDR1 is ENHRY and CDR2 is SYGVKD. The CDR3 sequence is 14 residues long. The ends lost 3 bases at V and 10 bases at J; junction bases unmatched: 6. CDR3 sequence (DNA): TGTGCCATCAGTGACGGAACAGGGGGCAGAAAACTGTTTTTT. This codes for CAISDGTGGRKLFF.

This clonotype was detected only a few times. V is TRBV7-9 and J is TRBJ1-1, with unresolved D. There are 14 residues in the CDR3. The germline CDR1 and CDR2 sequences are SEHNR and FQNEAQ (reference sequence). Trimming cost V 10 bases and J 11 bases, with 26 bases left between them. CDR3 coding DNA: TGTGCCACCTCATGGTTGGCCGAGACCCGCATGGCTTTCTTT. Protein: CATSWLAETRMAFF.

The chain combines TRBV12-3 or TRBV12-4 with TRBJ2-4; possibly TRBD2 for D (6 bases). There are 16 residues in the CDR3. V shed 6 bases and J shed 1 base, with 16 bases lying between them. The CDR3 reads CASSPSGGGAKNIQYF. DNA of the CDR3: TGTGCCAGCAGCCCGAGTGGGGGAGGTGCCAAAAACATTCAGTACTTC.

This clonotype was detected ten times or more. The chain combines TRBV19 with TRBJ2-7; the match to TRBD2 covers 13 bases. The V gene's germline CDR1 is LNHDA and CDR2 SQIVND (reference sequence). J lost 3 bases, V lost 7 bases, and 6 bases had no gene match. The CDR3 has 15 residues. The CDR3 sequence is CASTRTSGSFYEQYF. For the CDR3, the DNA is TGTGCCAGTACCCGGACTAGCGGGAGTTTCTACGAGCAGTACTTC.

V and J are TRBV11-1 and TRBJ2-1; D gene unclear. Germline V gives CDR1 SGHAT, CDR2 FQDESV (reference sequence). V was clipped by 0 bases and J by 12 bases, with 6 bases between them. The CDR3 covers 11 residues. The CDR3 nucleotides read TGTGCCAGCAGCTTAGCAGGGCGGCAGTTCTTC. This sequence encodes CASSLAGRQFF.

The chain joins TRBV19 to TRBJ2-5; D gene uncertain. Germline CDR1 is LNHDA and CDR2 is SQIVND (reference sequence). V was pared by 3 bases and J by 2 bases, with 7 bases between. The CDR3 covers 13 residues. CDR3 DNA: TGTGCCAGTAGTATTAACAGACAAGAGACCCAGTACTTC. Translating it yields CASSINRQETQYF. Full variable domain (outside the CDR3, taken from reference TRBV19 and TRBJ2-5): DGGITQSPKYLFRKEGQNVTLSCEQNLNHDAMYWYRQDPGQGLRLIYYSQIVNDFQKGDIAEGYSVSREKKESFPLTVTSAQKNPTAFYLCASSINRQETQYFGPGTRLLVL.

This clonotype showed up just a few times. V is TRBV7-9 and J is TRBJ2-5, with D unresolved. Germline assignment: CDR1 SEHNR and CDR2 FQNEAQ (reference sequence). The CDR3 loop spans 15 amino acids. The V and J ends lost 2 bases and 2 bases respectively, with 12 bases between them. This CDR3 is CASSLRFSGQETQYF. The CDR3 coding sequence is TGTGCCAGCAGCTTAAGGTTTTCCGGGCAAGAGACCCAGTACTTC.

The chain combines TRBV5-4 with TRBJ1-4; 10 bases match TRBD1. The trim removed 3 bases at V and 0 bases at J, leaving 20 bases unmatched. The germline V gene has CDR1 SGHNT and CDR2 YYREEE (reference sequence). This CDR3 spans 22 amino acids. The CDR3 loop is CASSSTTRTGGSPFATNEKLFF. The DNA of the CDR3 is TGTGCCAGCAGCTCGACCACCCGGACAGGGGGTTCACCGTTTGCAACTAATGAAAAACTGTTTTTT.

The chain carries TRBV5-1 and TRBJ2-7; TRBD1 is a possible D gene (6 bases). Trimming left V 0 bases short and J 5 bases short, with 15 bases between. The CDR3 is 15 amino acids. The germline CDR1 and CDR2 sequences are SGHRS and YFSETQ. CDR3 sequence (DNA): TGCGCCAGCAGCTTGGCCAGGGGATGGTTTCACGAGCAGTACTTC. It encodes CASSLARGWFHEQYF. Using reference TRBV5-1 and TRBJ2-7 for the parts outside the CDR3, the full variable domain is KAGVTQTPRYLIKTRGQQVTLSCSPISGHRSVSWYQQTPGQGLQFLFEYFSETQRNKGNFPGRFSGRQFSNSRSEMNVSTLELGDSALYLCASSLARGWFHEQYFGPGTRLTVT.

The table lists this clonotype with many counts. The V call is TRBV2, the J call TRBJ2-3; D not resolved. Germline CDR1 is SNHLY and CDR2 is FYNNEI. V lost 7 bases, J lost 10 bases, and 18 bases lay in between. The CDR3 runs to 13 residues. CDR3 sequence (DNA): TGTGCCAGCAACTCGGTTCTCGGGCATTCGCAGTATTTT. The encoded protein is CASNSVLGHSQYF.

This clonotype was seen more than once but under ten times. The chain couples TRBV7-6 to TRBJ1-4; tentatively, D is TRBD1 (6 bases). The CDR3 contains 17 residues. Trimming pared 0 bases from V and 11 bases from J, leaving 22 bases between. Germline V gene data show CDR1 as SGHVS and CDR2 as FNYEAQ. The chain's CDR3 is CASSLASSVTPTGKLFF. The DNA for the CDR3 is TGTGCCAGCAGCTTAGCGAGTTCCGTCACACCCACAGGGAAACTGTTTTTT.